This T cell receptor beta chain was recovered during a study of regulatory T cells in long-lasting Graves disease (dated by TCRdb to the early 2020s). With regard to the full study: Newly diagnosed Graves' disease patients had taken antithyroid drugs for less than 3 months. The study was conducted in China and was registered as a clinical trial. A total of 35 or so samples were covered by TCR sequencing, comprising roughly 13 persistent and 20 or so newly diagnosed Graves' disease patients. This study used TCR sequencing and RNA sequencing of peripheral blood to compare persistent Graves' disease patients against newly diagnosed Graves' disease patients. Findings and caveats that apply to the study as a whole: Persistent patients shared more public clonotypes among themselves (approximately 2,500) than newly diagnosed patients did (about 970). The study examined only peripheral blood because the primary lesion, thyroid tissue, could not be accessed. The authors noted that the small sample size was a limitation that may lower accuracy. Compared with newly diagnosed patients, persistent Graves' disease patients had lower TCR Shannon entropy and fewer highly expanded clones, which suggests clonal expansion. Preferential use of TRBV28, TRBJ1-2 and TRBJ2-5 was observed in persistent disease, whereas TRBV20-1 and TRBJ2-1 were favored in newly diagnosed disease. Only the TCR beta chain was sequenced and analyzed.

The library was produced with multiplex PCR. The sequencer was an Illumina HiSeq 4000. TCR beta libraries were built with iRepertoire HTBI primers and Arm-PCR amplification of CDR3 regions. Before sequencing, the PCR products went through gel purification. Concerning the study's data processing: Across samples, roughly 60 TRBV and around 15 TRBJ segments were identified and used for gene usage analysis of CDR3 amino acid clonotypes. Filtered high-quality paired reads were merged into contigs using COPE and FqMerger. BLAST was used to align contigs to the IMGT TRBV, TRBD and TRBJ reference genes, and CDR3 was defined following IMGT. Any clonotype with a frequency above 0.1% was counted as a highly expanded clone. Shannon entropy served as the measure of repertoire diversity, while the Gini coefficient captured V-J evenness. Clonotypes shared by more than one individual were considered public. TCRdb took the public reads, trimmed them with fastp at Q25, ran MiXCR for clone calling and kept in-frame beta chains. One record per CDR3 amino acid sequence lists the most common genes and DNA. It is TCRdb's table, rather than the study itself, that gives the V and J calls and clone size. The sample table records 600,000 to 650,000 distinct CDR3 sequences; roughly 16% of these occur just once. The ten top clones hold 15% to 20% of the sample.

The time point label, as the study defines it: newly diagnosed GD, antithyroid drugs for less than 3 months. For both TCR sequencing and RNA sequencing, RNA was extracted from PBMCs using TRIzol. The diagnosis of Graves' disease followed American Thyroid Association guidelines. Recruitment of patients was carried out at an endocrinology department in Xi'an, China. Each patient gave around 9.2 milliliters of peripheral blood, collected in an EDTA anticoagulant tube. Ficoll Paque Plus density gradient separation was used to isolate PBMCs, and no further T cell sorting was done. RNA quality was checked with an Agilent 2100 Bioanalyzer and agarose gel, and concentration with a NanoDrop 2000. Regarding this clonotype: It has no known antigen specificity. Qualities for individual bases were not recorded, and no much larger clone is one base off.

The germline V gene encodes CDR1 SGHTA and CDR2 FQGNSA. The CDR3 numbers 13 residues from cysteine through phenylalanine. The entry retains the CDR3 DNA only, 39 bases that are in frame from base 1. V lost 5 bases and J lost 7 bases; the stretch between them is 15 bases long. The same data also went into a second study, on T cells in Graves' hyperthyroidism and ophthalmopathy. As the second publication notes: Graves' hyperthyroidism was defined as stable when no progression to ophthalmopathy occurred over 18 months of follow-up. Hyperthyroidism patients were aged 18 to 65 years and newly diagnosed, with disease duration of less than 2 months. Any patient with an uncontrolled infection, another autoimmune disease, pregnancy or lactation was excluded. Diagnoses were established on the basis of clinical symptoms, serum thyroxine and TRAb, thyroid ultrasound, and orbital computed tomography. A first-round RT-PCR of the TCR CDR3 used the HTBI primer set with the Qiagen OneStep RT-PCR kit. Most expanded thyroid clonotypes (frequency above 0.001) were also detected in blood, suggesting blood repertoires may reflect thyroid immune responses. A model built on a 13 V-J signature distinguished ophthalmopathy from stable hyperthyroidism, reaching around 90% sensitivity and around 81% specificity in cross-validation and 80%/75% in testing. In validation, the model predicted progression to ophthalmopathy with approximately 71% sensitivity and roughly 75% specificity, a median of about 6 months before onset. To identify distinguishing TCR V-J signatures, a discovery cohort of about a hundred patients was used, comprising under 45 with Graves' ophthalmopathy and 57 with stable Graves' hyperthyroidism. An independent validation cohort of around 19 hyperthyroidism patients and about 16 patients who later progressed to ophthalmopathy tested prospective prediction of ophthalmopathy. The 100 discovery patients were divided at random into training and test sets in a 7:3 ratio. Thyroid tissue and blood T-cell repertoires from about six Graves' hyperthyroidism patients were also compared in the study. After sampling, hyperthyroidism patients received methimazole starting at 30 mg daily, and ophthalmopathy patients received high-dose intravenous methylprednisolone. Libraries were constructed in a second round of multiplex PCR, after which size selection and purification were carried out. Sequencing of the libraries was done on an Illumina HiSeq2000 using paired-end 100 bp reads. SOAPnuke was used to process the raw data, throwing out any read that contained adapters or uncalled bases, had a mean Phred below 15, or lacked an exact constant-primer or identifier match. High-quality paired reads were merged with COPE v1.2.5, and unique nucleotide sequences were defined as clonotypes. MiTCR v1.1 was used to align clonotypes to the IMGT TRBV, TRBD and TRBJ reference segments. Analysis was restricted to V-J combinations with a frequency above 0.0001, which covered 98% to 99.2% of repertoires. A TCS score was defined as the ratio between F50 (clonal expansion) and ExV (chaos), using BLOSUM62-based TCRdist between CDR3 peptides within each V-J. Welch's t-statistics and random forest reduced 514 V-J features to some 14, which were used in a naive Bayes classifier (R e1071). Sample size was not statistically predetermined, and investigators were not blinded to group allocation. According to the paper, TCR Vbeta CDR3 sequencing was carried out on approximately 140 peripheral blood samples, which came from fewer than 50 ophthalmopathy, around 75 hyperthyroidism and 17 progressor patients.

This sample comprised peripheral blood mononuclear cells (PBMCs), obtained at new diagnosis, from a patient treated with antithyroid drugs. The sequence was obtained from a woman under 40 with Graves disease. Donor details come from another sample of the same person, matched by shared clones. The chain was built from TRBV7-2 and TRBJ2-7, and possibly TRBD1, on 6 matching bases. The CDR3 is CASSLAGGVEQYF. The DNA is as follows: TGTGCCAGCAGCCTGGCTGGGGGCGTGGAGCAGTACTTC.